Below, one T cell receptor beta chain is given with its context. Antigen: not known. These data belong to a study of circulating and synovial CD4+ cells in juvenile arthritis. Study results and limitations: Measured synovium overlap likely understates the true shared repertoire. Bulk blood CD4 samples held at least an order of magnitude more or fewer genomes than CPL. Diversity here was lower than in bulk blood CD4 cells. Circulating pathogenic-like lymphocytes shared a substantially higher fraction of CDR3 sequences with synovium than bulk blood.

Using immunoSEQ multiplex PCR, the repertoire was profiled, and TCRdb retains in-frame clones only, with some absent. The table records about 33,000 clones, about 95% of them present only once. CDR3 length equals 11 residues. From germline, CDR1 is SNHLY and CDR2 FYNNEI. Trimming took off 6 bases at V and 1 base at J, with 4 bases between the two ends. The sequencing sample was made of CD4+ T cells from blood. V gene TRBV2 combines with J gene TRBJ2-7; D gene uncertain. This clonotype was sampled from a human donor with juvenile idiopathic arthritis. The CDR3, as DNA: TGTGCCAGCAGGGCTTCCTACGAGCAGTACTTC. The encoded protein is CASRASYEQYF.